This entry is about one T cell receptor beta chain. Antigen unknown. The data originate from a study of CD8 T cells in Susac syndrome. Germline V gene lookup returns CDR1 LGHDT and CDR2 YNNKEL (reference sequence). V gave up 1 base and J gave up 7 bases; unmatched junction bases: 3. This CDR3 spans 14 amino acids. The multiple sclerosis controls, all treatment-naive patients, had relapsing-remitting disease that was stable or active. RNA, at about 0.45 to 1 ug, was reverse transcribed with random hexamers. TCRdb passed the immunoSEQ multiplex PCR reads through MiXCR, listing each CDR3 protein once. The sample has hundreds of thousands of distinct CDR3 sequences; around 95% are singletons. Notes on the study in general: By the study's own acknowledgment, its TCR sequencing and HLA analysis included relatively few individuals.

The V call is TRBV3-1, the J call TRBJ1-2, with 10 bases aligning to TRBD1. The material sequenced was CD4+ T cells from PBMCs. This TCR derives from a human donor with multiple sclerosis. The CDR3 region is CASSQAWDRGGYTF. CDR3 sequence (DNA): TGTGCCAGCAGCCAAGCCTGGGACAGGGGTGGCTACACCTTC.